This T cell receptor beta chain is from a study of shared clonotypes between healthy human individuals. The wider study: There were three CD4 naive, three CD4 memory, two CD8 naive and one CD8 memory plates per donor. Study-wide findings and caveats: Limited genetic and exposure-history diversity came from having few donors.

This CDR3 comprises 20 residues. TCRdb keeps only in-frame clones here, not all; method: immunoSEQ multiplex PCR. Among fewer than 1.6 million clones listed, about 98.5% were seen once. About this clone itself: Its antigen is unidentified.

Source material: naive CD4+ T cells sorted from blood. As to subset: CD45RA+ positively selected. J is TRBJ2-1 and V is TRBV21-1; no check of the table's D call, TRBD2, against the DNA was made. TRBV21-1 is deemed a pseudogene. The receptor comes from a man aged 30 to 45 in good health. For the CDR3, the DNA is TGTGCCAGCAGCAAAGATTTCTTTTCTGGGGCGGGAGCGGGGCACAATGAGCAGTTCTTC. As protein: CASSKDFFSGAGAGHNEQFF.